This TCR beta chain is drawn from a study of PD-1 blockade in classical Hodgkin lymphoma. Only a few counts were recorded for this clone. The antigen is unknown. Findings and caveats of the study: Reported baseline diversity: healthy donors highest, relapsed/refractory patients lowest.

The time point here: newly diagnosed, previously untreated cHL patient sample. Investigators isolated CD4+ T cells from thawed PBMCs through magnetic negative selection. Comparison PBMCs came from previously untreated, newly diagnosed classical Hodgkin lymphoma patients. The table came from immunoSEQ multiplex PCR; TCRdb's copy has only in-frame clones and leaves some out. Here the sample spans 20,000 to 25,000 clones, over 90% being singletons. V was cut by 0 bases and J by 0 bases, with 10 bases left in between. The CDR3 sequence is 16 residues long. Germline CDR1 MNHEY, CDR2 SVGAGI. This receptor was taken from a human donor with classical Hodgkin lymphoma. Material: CD4+ T cells from blood. V gene TRBV6-5 combines with J gene TRBJ2-3; no clear D. CDR3 coding DNA: TGTGCCAGCAGTTACTCTGCGGACCCTAGCACAGATACGCAGTATTTT. Its translation: CASSYSADPSTDTQYF.